Below are 20 T cell receptor beta chains sequenced from a single sample in a study of T-cell reconstitution after alpha-beta-depleted transplantation in children (dated by TCRdb to 2016 to 2017). Sample treatment or condition, as interpreted from the label and publication: allogeneic hematopoietic cell transplantation with graft depleted of TCRalphabeta T cells and CD19 B cells. The library was produced with PCR. Sequenced on an Illumina HiSeq 2500. To normalize quantification of the TCRbeta repertoire, the TCR libraries were built with molecular barcoding that relied on unique molecular identifiers. The raw public data were reprocessed by TCRdb itself: fastp quality trimming at Q25, MiXCR clonotype calling, in-frame beta chains only. Each entry is one CDR3 protein sequence, shown with its most common DNA and genes. This sample is represented by 350,000 to 500,000 distinct CDR3 sequences; around two fifths of them were singletons. About 30% of the sample is held by the ten biggest clonotypes.

The sample consisted of PBMCs, taken before TCRalphabeta/CD19-depleted stem cell transplant. Receptors were obtained from a girl aged 2-10 years with aplastic anemia, due to receive a stem cell transplant.

The chain uses TRBV15 and TRBJ1-3; D uncertain. Per germline, CDR1 LNHNV and CDR2 YYDKDF (reference sequence). CDR3 length equals 12 residues. V lost 5 bases to trimming and J lost 2 bases, with 4 bases between them. The CDR3 DNA is TGTGCCACCAGCGACACTGGAAACACCATATATTTT. Its protein is CATSDTGNTIYF.

The rearrangement joins TRBV20-1 to TRBJ2-7; 13 bases line up with TRBD2. Germline V gene data show CDR1 as DFQATT and CDR2 as SNEGSKA (reference sequence). The CDR3 sequence is 15 residues long. The ends lost 6 bases at V and 3 bases at J; junction bases unmatched: 8. CDR3 region: CSAEPGLAGSYEQYF. The CDR3 nucleotides are TGCAGTGCCGAGCCGGGACTAGCGGGGAGCTACGAGCAGTACTTC.

In its sample, this clonotype was seen once. This may be a read error: a much more frequent sequence differs by one nucleotide. The genes are TRBV12-3 or TRBV12-4 and TRBJ2-7; TRBD2 agrees at 13 bases. This CDR3 has 18 residues. V lost 10 bases and J lost 3; bases outside the gene matches: 18. In DNA, the CDR3 is TGTGCCACCAGAGACAACCAAGGACTAGCGGGGGTGGGCTACGAGCAGTACTTC. Its translation is CATRDNQGLAGVGYEQYF.

This clonotype turned up a few times. The V call is TRBV20-1, the J call TRBJ2-1; a weak D match, TRBD2 (6 bases). Deletions cut 1 base from V and 7 bases from J, with 17 bases between. Germline values: CDR1 DFQATT, CDR2 SNEGSKA (reference sequence). There are 15 residues in the CDR3. As DNA, the CDR3 is TGCAGTGCTAGAGTCTCCAAACTAGCAGGGAATGAGCAGTTCTTC. It translates to CSARVSKLAGNEQFF.

The rearrangement links TRBV6-5 to TRBJ2-5; weak D call: TRBD1 (6 bases). The germline V and J ends were trimmed by 10 bases and 7 bases, with 13 bases remaining between them. Germline V gene data show CDR1 as MNHEY and CDR2 as SVGAGI. The length of the CDR3 is 11 residues. CDR3 in amino acids: CATQGIGTQYF. The CDR3 nucleotides read TGTGCCACCCAGGGGATTGGGACCCAGTACTTC.

The table lists this clonotype with many counts. V is TRBV5-1 and J is TRBJ2-2, with TRBD1 as a possible D gene (5 bases). The germline V and J ends were trimmed by 4 bases and 4 bases, with 11 bases remaining between them. This CDR3 region has 14 residues. CDR1 SGHRS and CDR2 YFSETQ come from the germline V gene. CDR3 sequence: CASSPWTSTGELFF. As DNA, the CDR3 is TGCGCCAGCAGCCCCTGGACAAGCACCGGGGAGCTGTTTTTT.

This clonotype has a handful of counts. The gene calls are TRBV20-1 and TRBJ1-1; 8 bases line up with TRBD1. CDR1 DFQATT and CDR2 SNEGSKA come from the germline V gene (reference sequence). The CDR3 has 14 amino acids. V gave up 6 bases and J gave up 6 bases; unmatched junction bases: 12. DNA for the CDR3: TGCAGTGCCCCTCTCGACAGGGGCGACTCTGAAGCTTTCTTT. Translated: CSAPLDRGDSEAFF.

This clonotype showed up many times. The rearrangement uses TRBV11-3 and TRBJ2-1; D not resolved. The CDR3 is made up of 13 amino acids. Trimming stripped 4 bases from V and 4 bases from J, with 8 bases between. Germline assignment: CDR1 SGHNT and CDR2 YENEEA. CDR3 region: CASSSYGYNEQFF. The CDR3 DNA is TGTGCCAGCAGCTCCTACGGTTACAATGAGCAGTTCTTC.

In its sample, this clonotype was seen a few times. Here the CDR3 reads CASSQERAGGTDTQYF. As DNA, the CDR3 is TGTGCCAGCAGCCAAGAACGGGCGGGAGGGACAGATACGCAGTATTTT. The V call is TRBV3-1, the J call TRBJ2-3; the match to TRBD2 covers 9 bases. The J segment lost 3 bases and the V segment lost 0 bases, leaving 4 bases of the junction unmatched. Germline loops: CDR1 LGHDT, CDR2 YNNKEL (reference sequence). The CDR3 has 16 amino acids.

In this sample, this clonotype turned up many times. The chain has TRBV20-1 and TRBJ1-5; 8 positions match TRBD1. The CDR3 sequence is 16 residues long. The germline V gene has CDR1 DFQATT and CDR2 SNEGSKA (reference sequence). Trimming removed 5 bases from V and 1 base from J; junction bases left unmatched: 10. Here the CDR3 DNA reads TGCAGTGCTCCGGACAGGGTATGGGGCAGCAATCAGCCCCAGCATTTT. This gives the protein CSAPDRVWGSNQPQHF.

This clonotype appeared once. The J gene is TRBJ2-1, the V gene TRBV20-1, with 7 bases lining up with TRBD2. There are 14 residues in the CDR3. V lost 4 bases, J lost 6 bases, and 9 bases stayed unmatched. Germline V gene lookup returns CDR1 DFQATT and CDR2 SNEGSKA (reference sequence). CDR3 amino acids: CSAKFTLALNEQFF. The CDR3 coding sequence is TGCAGTGCTAAGTTTACACTAGCGCTCAATGAGCAGTTCTTC.

The V gene is TRBV12-3 or TRBV12-4, the J gene TRBJ2-3; 9 nucleotides match TRBD2. CDR3 length equals 15 residues. V lost 6 bases and J lost 0; bases outside the gene matches: 4. The CDR3 reads CASSQGLASTDTQYF. The CDR3 region has the DNA TGTGCCAGCAGCCAGGGACTAGCAAGCACAGATACGCAGTATTTT.

This sequence joins TRBV2 and TRBJ2-2; D call uncertain. Between the trimmed V and J ends, which lost 6 bases and 5 bases, there was a span of 13 bases. The CDR3 totals 14 residues. CDR1 SNHLY and CDR2 FYNNEI come from the germline V gene. In nucleotides, the CDR3 is TGTGCCAGCAGCCCGGGTGGCTGGACCGGGGAGCTGTTTTTT. This encodes CASSPGGWTGELFF.

The chain recombines TRBV23-1 with TRBJ2-3; weak D call: TRBD2 (6 bases). TRBV23-1 is identified as an open reading frame with a role that is uncertain. V shed 1 base and J shed 4 bases, with 15 bases lying between them. The CDR3 consists of 16 residues. This CDR3 reads CASSQFPTSMPDTQYF. In DNA form, the CDR3 reads TGCGCCAGCAGTCAATTTCCGACTAGTATGCCAGATACGCAGTATTTT.

The genes are TRBV9 and TRBJ2-3, with a possible D match to TRBD2 (6 bases). The V end lost 4 bases, the J end lost 2 bases, and 20 bases lay between the germline ends. Germline values: CDR1 SGDLS, CDR2 YYNGEE. This CDR3 is 17 amino acids long. The CDR3 DNA is TGTGCCAGCAGCTCTCCCAGGTGGGGAGGTCACACAGATACGCAGTATTTT. The encoded protein is CASSSPRWGGHTDTQYF.

Only a few counts were recorded for this clonotype. A much larger clone differs from this one at a single base, so this may be a read error. V and J are TRBV7-9 and TRBJ2-7, with 7 nucleotides matching TRBD1. CDR1 is SEHNR, CDR2 FQNEAQ, per germline (reference sequence). The CDR3 covers 14 residues. The CDR3 DNA is TGTGCCAGCAGCCCCCGACAGGGAGACTACGAGCAGCACTTC. Residues: CASSPRQGDYEQHF.

This chain uses TRBV20-1 with TRBJ2-7; D unclear. This CDR3 comprises 15 residues. V lost 2 bases, J lost 4 bases, and 18 bases lay in between. Germline CDR1 and CDR2: DFQATT and SNEGSKA (reference sequence). The CDR3 region has the DNA TGCAGTGCTAGAAGAGCCCGAATCACCGCATACGAGCAGTACTTC. Its translation: CSARRARITAYEQYF.

The CDR3 region is CASSPRAGNTGELFF. For the CDR3, the DNA is TGTGCCAGCAGTCCTAGGGCCGGTAACACCGGGGAGCTGTTTTTT. The rearrangement joins TRBV12-3 or TRBV12-4 to TRBJ2-2; D uncertain. Trimming removed 5 bases at V and 2 bases at J, with 12 bases between. The CDR3 sequence is 15 residues long.

This rearrangement joins TRBV25-1 to TRBJ1-2, with a tentative D call TRBD1 (6 bases). Trimming removed 10 bases from V and 2 bases from J, with 8 bases in between. CDR1 is MGHDK and CDR2 is SYGVNS in the germline V gene. The CDR3 totals 11 residues. CDR3 amino acids: CATGANYGYTF. The CDR3 DNA is TGTGCCACGGGGGCGAACTATGGCTACACCTTC.

This CDR3 reads CAWSLGGGPRSNQPQHF. The CDR3 DNA reads as TGTGCCTGGAGCCTCGGGGGCGGGCCCCGGAGCAATCAGCCCCAGCATTTT. The chain joins TRBV30 to TRBJ1-5, with D tentatively TRBD1 (6 bases). The germline V gene encodes CDR1 GTSNPN and CDR2 SVGIG (reference sequence). The V end was cut by 3 bases, the J end by 1 base, with 19 bases between. There are 17 residues in the CDR3.